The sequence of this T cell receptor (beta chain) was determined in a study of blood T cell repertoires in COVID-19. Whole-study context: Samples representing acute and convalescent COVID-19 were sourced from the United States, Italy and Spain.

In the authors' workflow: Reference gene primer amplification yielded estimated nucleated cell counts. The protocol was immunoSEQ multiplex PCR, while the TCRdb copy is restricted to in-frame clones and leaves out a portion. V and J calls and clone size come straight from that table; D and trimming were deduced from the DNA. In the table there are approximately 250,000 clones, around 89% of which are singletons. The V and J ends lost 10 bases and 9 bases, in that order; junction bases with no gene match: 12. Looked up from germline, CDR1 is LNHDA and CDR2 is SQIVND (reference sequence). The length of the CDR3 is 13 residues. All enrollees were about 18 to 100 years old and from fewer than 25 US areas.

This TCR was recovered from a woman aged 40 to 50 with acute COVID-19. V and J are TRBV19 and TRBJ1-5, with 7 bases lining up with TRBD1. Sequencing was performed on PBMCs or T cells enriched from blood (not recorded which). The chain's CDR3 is CATGRGTASPQHF. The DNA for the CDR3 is TGTGCCACCGGAAGGGGGACAGCCTCGCCCCAGCATTTT.